The rows below give T cell receptor beta chains drawn from one sample of a study of radiotherapy plus CTLA-4 blockade in lung cancer. The data were produced by immunoSEQ multiplex PCR, yet TCRdb's version contains in-frame clones alone and is incomplete. The sample lists about 77,000 clones, over 65% occurring once. This specimen consisted of peripheral blood, obtained from a patient treated with radiotherapy plus ipilimumab. The receptors stem from a human donor with non-small cell lung cancer whose response to radiotherapy plus ipilimumab could not be evaluated. Both conserved end residues are part of each CDR3.

v_call	j_call	cdr3_aa
TRBV9	TRBJ2-3	CASSVRDRGSTDTQYF
TRBV5-4	TRBJ1-1	CASSSPGQGTEAFF
TRBV7-9	TRBJ2-1	CASSLDRGQQFF
TRBV7-3	TRBJ2-4	CASSVSGGAQNIQYF
TRBV5-1	TRBJ2-1	CASSLALRGSDEQFF
TRBV30	TRBJ2-7	CAWGGYEQYF
TRBV7-9	TRBJ1-2	CASSLGGVSNYGYTF
TRBV19	TRBJ1-6	CASSPSPGSYNSPLHF
TRBV18	TRBJ2-3	CASSPPDLTGADTQYF
TRBV6-5	TRBJ2-3	CASSPLGGTDTQYF
TRBV7-9	TRBJ1-5	CASSPGQGVTQPQHF
TRBV11-2	TRBJ1-4	CASSSDRGTNEKLFF
TRBV7-2	TRBJ2-7	CASRRTGESEQYF
TRBV30	TRBJ1-1	CAWTYQGNTEAFF
TRBV6-5	TRBJ1-2	CASSYATGGVYGYTF
TRBV6-6	TRBJ1-2	CASSLSETGKGYTF
TRBV6-5	TRBJ2-7	CASSYSSGRAHEQYF
TRBV10-3	TRBJ1-2	CAISGRAGVANYGYTF
TRBV5-4	TRBJ2-5	CASSLWTSGAGGTQYF
TRBV5-1	TRBJ2-7	CASSLRGQGVEQYF
TRBV19	TRBJ2-1	CASMGGSPIYNEQFF
TRBV7-6	TRBJ2-2	CASSLAGQGPTGELFF
TRBV7-9	TRBJ2-1	CASSARVYEQFF
TRBV6-1	TRBJ1-2	CATTGVSYGYTF
TRBV9	TRBJ2-1	CASSVKGAAYNEQFF
TRBV23-1	TRBJ1-5	CASSQSSDRGCFIGQPQHF
TRBV6-6	TRBJ1-3	CASSLGVPGNTIYF
TRBV5-1	TRBJ2-2	CASSFEGSPGELFF
TRBV10-3	TRBJ1-2	CATSPTQGLGYTF
TRBV6-1	TRBJ2-3	CASGVSGGGTDTQYF
TRBV7-2	TRBJ1-6	CASSLGATVSPLHF
TRBV7-9	TRBJ2-7	CASSSRDREYYEQYF
TRBV30	TRBJ1-6	CAWSTGNNSPLHF
TRBV7-2	TRBJ2-5	CASSLRGERLRRETQYF
TRBV11-2	TRBJ2-7	CASSRLATEQYF
TRBV9	TRBJ2-3	CASSDGTSYRDTQYF
TRBV14	TRBJ2-5	CASSQASGIFWDQETQYF
TRBV5-4	TRBJ1-2	CASILSGTGDGYTF
TRBV5-1	TRBJ2-3	CASSLAGLATTDTQYF
TRBV5-1	TRBJ2-1	CASSGGGEQFF
TRBV9	TRBJ1-1	CASTRGWNTEAFF
TRBV5-1	TRBJ2-2	CASSLEGGTGELFF
TRBV9	TRBJ2-1	CASSVATGGGTGYEQFF
TRBV23-1	TRBJ2-7	CASSHTGDEQYF
TRBV6-5	TRBJ2-2	CASRRKGPGSWLFF
TRBV11-3	TRBJ2-5	CASSSGWQETQYF
TRBV5-1	TRBJ2-1	CASSSSGGPIISNEQFF
TRBV5-1	TRBJ2-3	CASSLAGLAGVSSTDTQYF
TRBV7-3	TRBJ2-1	CASSPGGGGAYNEQFF
TRBV6-4	TRBJ2-1	CASSVAASGSFYEQFF
TRBV28	TRBJ2-1	CASSLARQGLSYNEQFF
TRBV11-3	.	CASSLDLQGASYEQYF
TRBV25-1	TRBJ2-1	CASSERLAGANNEQFF
TRBV6-5	TRBJ2-5	CASSLGRAQYF